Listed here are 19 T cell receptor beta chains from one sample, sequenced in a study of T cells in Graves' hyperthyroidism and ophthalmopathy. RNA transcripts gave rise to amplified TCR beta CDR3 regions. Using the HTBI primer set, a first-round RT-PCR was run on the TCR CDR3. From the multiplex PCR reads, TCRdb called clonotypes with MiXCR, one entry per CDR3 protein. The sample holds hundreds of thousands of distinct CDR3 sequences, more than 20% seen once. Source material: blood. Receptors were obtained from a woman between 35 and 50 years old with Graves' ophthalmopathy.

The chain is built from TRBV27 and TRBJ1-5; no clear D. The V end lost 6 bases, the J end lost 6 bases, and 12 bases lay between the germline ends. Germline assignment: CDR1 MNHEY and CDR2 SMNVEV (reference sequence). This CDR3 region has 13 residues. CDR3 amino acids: CASSQDAGQPQHF. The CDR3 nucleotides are TGTGCCAGCAGCCAGGATGCAGGTCAGCCCCAGCATTTT.

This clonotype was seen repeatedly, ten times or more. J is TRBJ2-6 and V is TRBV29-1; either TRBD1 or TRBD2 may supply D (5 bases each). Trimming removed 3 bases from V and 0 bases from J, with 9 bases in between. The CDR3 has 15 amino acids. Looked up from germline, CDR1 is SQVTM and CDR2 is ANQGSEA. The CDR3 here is CSVDIGTSGANVLTF. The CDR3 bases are TGCAGCGTTGATATAGGGACCTCTGGGGCCAACGTCCTGACTTTC. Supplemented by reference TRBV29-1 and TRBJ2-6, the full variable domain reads SAVISQKPSRDICQRGTSLTIQCQVDSQVTMMFWYRQQPGQSLTLIATANQGSEATYESGFVIDKFPISRPNLTFSTLTVSNMSPEDSSIYLCSVDIGTSGANVLTFGAGSRLTVL.

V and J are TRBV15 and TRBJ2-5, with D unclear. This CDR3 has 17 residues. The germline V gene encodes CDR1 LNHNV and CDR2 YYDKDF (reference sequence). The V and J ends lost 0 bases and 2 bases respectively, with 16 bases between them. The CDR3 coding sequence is TGTGCCACCAGCAGAGATTGGACGCCGTTAACTCAAGAGACCCAGTACTTC. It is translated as CATSRDWTPLTQETQYF.

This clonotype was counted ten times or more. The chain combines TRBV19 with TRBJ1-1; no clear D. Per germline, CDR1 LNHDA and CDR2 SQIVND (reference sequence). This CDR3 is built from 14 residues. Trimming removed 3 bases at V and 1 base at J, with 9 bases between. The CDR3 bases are TGTGCCAGTAGTATGAGGCGGAGGAACACTGAAGCTTTCTTT. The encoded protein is CASSMRRRNTEAFF.

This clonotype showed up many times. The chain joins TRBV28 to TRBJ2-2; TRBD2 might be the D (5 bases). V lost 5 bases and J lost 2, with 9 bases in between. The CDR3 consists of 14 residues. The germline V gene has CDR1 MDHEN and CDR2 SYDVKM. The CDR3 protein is CASSGLSNTGELFF. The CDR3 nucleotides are TGTGCCAGCAGTGGACTTTCAAACACCGGGGAGCTGTTTTTT.

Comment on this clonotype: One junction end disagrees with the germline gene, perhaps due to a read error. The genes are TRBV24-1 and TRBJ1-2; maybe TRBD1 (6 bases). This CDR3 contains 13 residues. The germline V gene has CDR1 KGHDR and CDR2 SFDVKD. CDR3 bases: TGTGCCACCAGTGTCAGGGACACCTATGGCTACATCTTC. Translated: CATSVRDTYGYIF.

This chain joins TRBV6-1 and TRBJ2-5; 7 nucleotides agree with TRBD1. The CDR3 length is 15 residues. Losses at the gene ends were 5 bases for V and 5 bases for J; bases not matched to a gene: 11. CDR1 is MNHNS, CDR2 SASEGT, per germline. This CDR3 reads CASSKGTAKGETQYF. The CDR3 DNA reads TGTGCCAGCAGTAAAGGGACAGCTAAAGGCGAGACCCAGTACTTC.

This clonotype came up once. DNA for the CDR3: TGTGCCAGCAGCCAGGGGGCTAGCGGGAGTGGTGAGACCCAGTACTTC. It translates to CASSQGASGSGETQYF. V is TRBV9 and J is TRBJ2-5; 10 positions match TRBD2. The CDR3 spans 16 residues. Germline assignment: CDR1 SGDLS and CDR2 YYNGEE. The V gene end was trimmed by 4 bases and the J gene end by 5 bases; junction bases not matched to a gene: 11.

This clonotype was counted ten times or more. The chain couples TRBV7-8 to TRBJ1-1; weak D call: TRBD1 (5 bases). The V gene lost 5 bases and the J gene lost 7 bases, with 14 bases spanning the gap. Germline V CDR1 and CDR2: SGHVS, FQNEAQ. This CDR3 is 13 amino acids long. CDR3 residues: CASSRGWGFEAFF. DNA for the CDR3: TGTGCCAGCAGCCGCGGATGGGGGTTTGAAGCTTTCTTT.

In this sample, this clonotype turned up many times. The CDR3 loop reads CSVLEGGPQETQYF. In nucleotides, the CDR3 is TGCAGCGTCCTTGAGGGCGGGCCACAAGAGACCCAGTACTTC. The chain combines TRBV29-1 with TRBJ2-5, with D possibly matching TRBD2 (5 bases). In germline, CDR1 is SQVTM, CDR2 ANQGSEA. The germline V and J ends were trimmed by 6 bases and 2 bases, with 16 bases remaining between them. The CDR3 is 14 residues long.

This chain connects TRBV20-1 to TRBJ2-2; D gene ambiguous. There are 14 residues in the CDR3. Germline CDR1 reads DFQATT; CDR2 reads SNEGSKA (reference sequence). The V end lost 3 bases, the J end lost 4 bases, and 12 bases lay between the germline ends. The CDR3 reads CSASGMRPTGELFF. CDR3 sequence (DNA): TGCAGTGCTAGTGGCATGCGCCCCACCGGGGAGCTGTTTTTT.

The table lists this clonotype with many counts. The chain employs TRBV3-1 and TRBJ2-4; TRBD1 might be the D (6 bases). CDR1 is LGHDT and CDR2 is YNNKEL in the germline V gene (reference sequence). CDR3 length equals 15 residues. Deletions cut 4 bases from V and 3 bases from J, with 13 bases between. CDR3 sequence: CASSPQGDHKNIQYF. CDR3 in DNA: TGTGCCAGCAGCCCACAGGGTGACCACAAAAACATTCAGTACTTC.

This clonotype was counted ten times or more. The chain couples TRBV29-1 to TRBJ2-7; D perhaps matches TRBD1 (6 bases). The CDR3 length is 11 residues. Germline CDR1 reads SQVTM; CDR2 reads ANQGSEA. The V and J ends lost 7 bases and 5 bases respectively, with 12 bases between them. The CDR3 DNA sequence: TGCAGCGGCAAAAACAGGGACGAGCAGTACTTC. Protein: CSGKNRDEQYF.

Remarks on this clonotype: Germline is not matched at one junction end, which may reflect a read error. The chain's CDR3 is CASSYLVGDTEACF. The CDR3 coding sequence is TGTGCCAGCAGTTACTTGGTAGGGGACACTGAAGCTTGCTTT. The chain carries TRBV6-2 or TRBV6-3 and TRBJ1-1, with D perhaps matching TRBD1 (6 bases). CDR1 and CDR2 (germline): MNHEY, SVGEGT. The CDR3 runs to 14 residues.

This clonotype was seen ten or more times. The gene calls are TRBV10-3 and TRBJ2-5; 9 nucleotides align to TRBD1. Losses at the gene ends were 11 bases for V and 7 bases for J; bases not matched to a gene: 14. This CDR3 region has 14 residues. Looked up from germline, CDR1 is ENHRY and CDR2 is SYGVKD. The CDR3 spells CASQGAGREGTQYF. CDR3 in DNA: TGTGCCTCACAGGGGGCAGGCAGGGAAGGGACCCAGTACTTC.

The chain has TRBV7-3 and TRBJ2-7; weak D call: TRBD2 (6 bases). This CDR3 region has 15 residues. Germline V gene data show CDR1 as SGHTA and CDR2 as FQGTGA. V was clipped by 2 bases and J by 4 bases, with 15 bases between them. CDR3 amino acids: CASSLGGQEAYEQYF. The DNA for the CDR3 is TGTGCCAGCAGCTTAGGAGGGCAGGAGGCATACGAGCAGTACTTC.

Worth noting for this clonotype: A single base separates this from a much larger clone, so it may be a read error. CDR3 sequence (DNA): TGTGCCAGCAGCCCCCGGACGGTCCTCTCTGGAAACACCATATCTTTT. Encoded protein: CASSPRTVLSGNTISF. The chain links TRBV9 to TRBJ1-3; D gene uncertain. This CDR3 contains 16 residues. Germline V gene data show CDR1 as SGDLS and CDR2 as YYNGEE.

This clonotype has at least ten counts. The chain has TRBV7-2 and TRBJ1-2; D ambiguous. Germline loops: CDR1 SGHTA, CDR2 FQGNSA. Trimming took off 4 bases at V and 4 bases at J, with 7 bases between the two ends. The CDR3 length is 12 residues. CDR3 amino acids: CASSYSSYGYTF. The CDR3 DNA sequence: TGTGCCAGCAGCTACTCAAGCTATGGCTACACCTTC. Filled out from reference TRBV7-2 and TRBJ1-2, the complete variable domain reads GAGVSQSPSNKVTEKGKDVELRCDPISGHTALYWYRQSLGQGLEFLIYFQGNSAPDKSGLPSDRFSAERTGGSVSTLTIQRTQQEDSAVYLCASSYSSYGYTFGSGTRLTVV.

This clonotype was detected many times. The CDR3 coding sequence is TGTGCCAGCAGAGGGTACACTGAAGCTTTCTTT. It translates to CASRGYTEAFF. The V gene is TRBV28, the J gene TRBJ1-1, with D unclear. The V gene lost 6 bases and the J gene lost 3 bases, with 5 bases spanning the gap. Germline V gene lookup returns CDR1 MDHEN and CDR2 SYDVKM. CDR3 length: 11 residues.